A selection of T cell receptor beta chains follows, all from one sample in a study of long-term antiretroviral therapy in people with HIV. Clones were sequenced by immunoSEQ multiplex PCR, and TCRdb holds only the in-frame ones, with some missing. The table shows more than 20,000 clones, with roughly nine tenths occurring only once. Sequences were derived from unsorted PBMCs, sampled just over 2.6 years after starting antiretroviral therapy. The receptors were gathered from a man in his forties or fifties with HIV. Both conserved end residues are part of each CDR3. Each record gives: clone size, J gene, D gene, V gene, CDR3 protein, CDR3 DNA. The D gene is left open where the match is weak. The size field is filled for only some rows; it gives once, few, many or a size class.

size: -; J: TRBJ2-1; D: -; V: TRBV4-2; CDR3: CASSLLEVNSEQFF; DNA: TGTGCCAGCAGCCTCCTTGAGGTCAACAGTGAGCAGTTCTTC
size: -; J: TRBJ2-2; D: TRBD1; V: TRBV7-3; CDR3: CASSSGTGVSGELFF; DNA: TGTGCCAGCAGTTCTGGGACAGGGGTGAGCGGGGAGCTGTTTTTT
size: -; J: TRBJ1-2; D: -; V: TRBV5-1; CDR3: CASSLDREYGYTF; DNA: TGCGCCAGCAGCTTGGACAGGGAGTATGGCTACACCTTC
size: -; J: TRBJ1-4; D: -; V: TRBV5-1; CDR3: CASSPPAYNEKLFF; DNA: TGCGCCAGCAGCCCCCCAGCGTATAATGAAAAACTGTTTTTT
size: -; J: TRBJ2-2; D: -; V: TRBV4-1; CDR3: CASSQDGGANTGELFF; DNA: TGCGCCAGCAGCCAAGACGGCGGGGCGAACACCGGGGAGCTGTTTTTT
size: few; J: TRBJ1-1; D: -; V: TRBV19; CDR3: CASSIGMTEAFF; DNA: TGTGCCAGTAGTATAGGGATGACTGAAGCTTTCTTT
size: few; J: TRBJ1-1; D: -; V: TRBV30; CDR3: CAWSIGLSNTEAFF; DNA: TGTGCCTGGAGTATAGGGTTGTCGAACACTGAAGCTTTCTTT
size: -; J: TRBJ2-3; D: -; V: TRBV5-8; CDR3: CASSLAPLMGFSTDTQYF; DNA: TGTGCCAGCAGCTTGGCCCCCTTGATGGGCTTTAGCACAGATACGCAGTATTTT
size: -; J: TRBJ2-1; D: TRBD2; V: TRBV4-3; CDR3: CASSQDSGSYNEQFF; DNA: TGCGCCAGCAGCCAAGATAGCGGGAGCTACAATGAGCAGTTCTTC
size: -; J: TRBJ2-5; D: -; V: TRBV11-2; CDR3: CASSLGGWARAIQETQYF; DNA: TGTGCCAGCAGCTTAGGGGGTTGGGCGCGGGCCATCCAAGAGACCCAGTACTTC
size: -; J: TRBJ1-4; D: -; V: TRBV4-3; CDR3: CASSQDRADANEKLFF; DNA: TGCGCCAGCAGCCAAGATAGGGCGGATGCTAATGAAAAACTGTTTTTT
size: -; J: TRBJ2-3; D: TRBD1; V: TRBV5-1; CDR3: CASSVGTGDDTQYF; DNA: TGCGCCAGCAGCGTAGGGACAGGGGATGATACGCAGTATTTT
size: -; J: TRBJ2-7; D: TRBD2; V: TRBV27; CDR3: CASSLRGLAHEQYF; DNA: TGTGCCAGCAGTTTAAGGGGACTAGCGCACGAGCAGTACTTC
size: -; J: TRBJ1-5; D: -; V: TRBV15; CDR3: CATSRQAGGNQPQHF; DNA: TGTGCCACCAGCAGACAGGCCGGCGGCAATCAGCCCCAGCATTTT
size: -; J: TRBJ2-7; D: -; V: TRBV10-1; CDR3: CASSEIAYEQYF; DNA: TGCGCCAGCAGTGAGATTGCCTACGAGCAGTACTTC
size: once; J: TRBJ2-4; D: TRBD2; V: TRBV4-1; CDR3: CASSQGRGVAKNIQYF; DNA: TGCGCCAGCAGCCAAGGGCGGGGGGTAGCCAAAAACATTCAGTACTTC
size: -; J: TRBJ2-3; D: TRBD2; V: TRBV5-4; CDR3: CASSVQREGQDTQYF; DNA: TGTGCCAGCAGCGTGCAGCGGGAGGGCCAAGATACGCAGTATTTT
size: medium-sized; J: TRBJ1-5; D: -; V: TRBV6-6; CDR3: CASSPTGANQPQHF; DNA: TGTGCCAGCAGCCCGACGGGGGCCAATCAGCCCCAGCATTTT
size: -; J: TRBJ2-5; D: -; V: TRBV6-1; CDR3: CASSRVLETQYF; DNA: TGTGCCAGCAGTAGGGTTCTGGAGACCCAGTACTTC
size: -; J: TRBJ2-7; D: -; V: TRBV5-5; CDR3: CASSLATAYEQYF; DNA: TGTGCCAGCAGCTTGGCTACTGCCTACGAGCAGTACTTC
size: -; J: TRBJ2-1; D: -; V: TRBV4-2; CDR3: CASSLSGGISWGDEQFF; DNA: TGTGCCAGCAGCCTCTCAGGCGGGATCTCCTGGGGGGATGAGCAGTTCTTC
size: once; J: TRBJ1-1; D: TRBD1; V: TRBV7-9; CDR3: CASSLRRGQGEAFF; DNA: TGTGCCAGCAGTCTAAGGAGGGGGCAGGGTGAAGCTTTCTTT
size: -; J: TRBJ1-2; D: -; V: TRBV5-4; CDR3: CASSPLPRVYGYTF; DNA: TGTGCCAGCAGCCCCCTCCCCCGGGTCTATGGCTACACCTTC
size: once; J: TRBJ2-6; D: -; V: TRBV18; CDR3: CASSPNSGANVLTF; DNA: TGTGCCAGCTCACCCAATTCTGGGGCCAACGTCCTGACTTTC
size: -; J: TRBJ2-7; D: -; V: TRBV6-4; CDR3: CASSDCSYEQYF; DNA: TGTGCCAGCAGTGACTGTTCCTACGAGCAGTACTTC
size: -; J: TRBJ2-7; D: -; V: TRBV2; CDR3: CASSDSGTLAYEQYF; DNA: TGTGCCAGCAGTGACTCCGGGACACTAGCCTACGAGCAGTACTTC
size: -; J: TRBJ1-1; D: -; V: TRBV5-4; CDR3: CASSPPGNTEAFF; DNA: TGTGCCAGCAGCCCCCCGGGGAACACTGAAGCTTTCTTT
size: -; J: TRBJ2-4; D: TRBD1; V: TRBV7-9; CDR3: CASSLGVTGKAKNIQYF; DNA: TGTGCCAGCAGCTTAGGGGTGACAGGGAAGGCCAAAAACATTCAGTACTTC
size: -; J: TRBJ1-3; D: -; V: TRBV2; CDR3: CASSGPSGNTIYF; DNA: TGTGCCAGCAGTGGGCCCTCTGGAAACACCATATATTTT
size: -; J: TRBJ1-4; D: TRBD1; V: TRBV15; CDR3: CATTRGNNEKLFF; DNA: TGTGCCACGACCAGGGGGAATAATGAAAAACTGTTTTTT
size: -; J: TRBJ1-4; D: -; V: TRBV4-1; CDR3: CASSQDRQGRWKLFF; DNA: TGCGCCAGCAGCCAAGATCGCCAGGGCAGATGGAAACTGTTTTTT
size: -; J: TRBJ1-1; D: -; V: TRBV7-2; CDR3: CASSKQAVVNTEAFF; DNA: TGTGCCAGCAGCAAACAGGCAGTCGTGAACACTGAAGCTTTCTTT
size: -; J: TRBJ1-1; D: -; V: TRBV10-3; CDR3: CAISESPTAVSRTEAFF; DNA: TGTGCCATCAGTGAGTCGCCTACGGCAGTCTCCCGGACTGAAGCTTTCTTT
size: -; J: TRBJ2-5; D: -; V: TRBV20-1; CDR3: CSATRETQYF; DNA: TGCAGTGCCACTCGGGAGACCCAGTACTTC
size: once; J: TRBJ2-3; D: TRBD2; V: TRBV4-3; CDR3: CASSQDGGTRDTQYF; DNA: TGCGCCAGCAGCCAAGACGGCGGGACTAGGGATACGCAGTATTTT
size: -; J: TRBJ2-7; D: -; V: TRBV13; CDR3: CASSLGPRVYEQYF; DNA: TGTGCCAGCAGCTTAGGGCCACGAGTTTACGAGCAGTACTTC
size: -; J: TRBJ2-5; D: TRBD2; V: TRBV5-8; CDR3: CASSPDSGTSLYREETQYF; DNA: TGTGCCAGCAGCCCGGACTCCGGGACTAGCCTCTACCGGGAGGAGACCCAGTACTTC
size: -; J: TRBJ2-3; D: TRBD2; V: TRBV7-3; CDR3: CASSLHQRGGGTDTQYF; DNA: TGTGCCAGCAGCCTCCATCAGCGGGGTGGCGGCACAGATACGCAGTATTTT
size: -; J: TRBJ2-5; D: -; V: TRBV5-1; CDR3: CASNGMGDLQTQYF; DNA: TGCGCCAGCAACGGTATGGGGGACCTGCAGACCCAGTACTTC
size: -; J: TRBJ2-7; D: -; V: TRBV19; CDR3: CASSKGVAEQYF; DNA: TGTGCCAGTAGTAAGGGGGTGGCGGAGCAGTACTTC
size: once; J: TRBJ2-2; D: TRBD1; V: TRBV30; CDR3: CAWKRTGYTGELFF; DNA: TGTGCCTGGAAGAGGACAGGGTATACCGGGGAGCTGTTTTTT
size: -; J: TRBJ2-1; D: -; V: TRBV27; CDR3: CASSSLTAVSSYNEQFF; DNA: TGTGCCAGCAGTTCCCTTACAGCGGTTAGCTCCTACAATGAGCAGTTCTTC
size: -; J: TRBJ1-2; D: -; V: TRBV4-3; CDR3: CASSQYLQGSNYGYTF; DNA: TGCGCCAGCAGCCAATATCTCCAGGGGAGTAACTATGGCTACACCTTC
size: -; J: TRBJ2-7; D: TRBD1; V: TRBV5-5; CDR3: CASSLRGQVSYEQYF; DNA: TGTGCCAGCAGCTTGCGGGGACAGGTCTCCTACGAGCAGTACTTC